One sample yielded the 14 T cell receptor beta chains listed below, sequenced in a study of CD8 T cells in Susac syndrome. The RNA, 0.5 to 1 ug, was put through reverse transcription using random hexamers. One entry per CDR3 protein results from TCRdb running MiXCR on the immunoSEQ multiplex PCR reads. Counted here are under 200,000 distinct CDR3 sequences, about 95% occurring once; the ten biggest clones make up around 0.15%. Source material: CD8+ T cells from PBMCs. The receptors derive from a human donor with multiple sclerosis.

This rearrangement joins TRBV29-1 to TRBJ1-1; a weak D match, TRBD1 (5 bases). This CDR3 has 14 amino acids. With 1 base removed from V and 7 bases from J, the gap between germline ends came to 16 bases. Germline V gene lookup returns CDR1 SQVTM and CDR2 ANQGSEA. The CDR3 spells CSVEAPVRQSEAFF. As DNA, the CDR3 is TGCAGCGTTGAAGCACCGGTCCGACAGAGTGAAGCTTTCTTT.

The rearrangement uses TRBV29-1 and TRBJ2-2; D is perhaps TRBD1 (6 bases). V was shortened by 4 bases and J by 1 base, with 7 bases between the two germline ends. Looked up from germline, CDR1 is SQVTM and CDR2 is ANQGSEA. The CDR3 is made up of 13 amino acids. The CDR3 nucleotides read TGCAGCGTTGGAGGGGGGAACACCGGGGAGCTGTTTTTT. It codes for CSVGGGNTGELFF.

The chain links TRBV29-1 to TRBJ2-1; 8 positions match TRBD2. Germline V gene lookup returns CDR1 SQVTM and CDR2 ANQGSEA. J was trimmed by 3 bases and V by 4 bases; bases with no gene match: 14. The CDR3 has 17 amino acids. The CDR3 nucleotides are TGCAGCGTTGGGGGGCCGAGCGGGAGCTTGGTCTACAATGAGCAGTTCTTC. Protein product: CSVGGPSGSLVYNEQFF.

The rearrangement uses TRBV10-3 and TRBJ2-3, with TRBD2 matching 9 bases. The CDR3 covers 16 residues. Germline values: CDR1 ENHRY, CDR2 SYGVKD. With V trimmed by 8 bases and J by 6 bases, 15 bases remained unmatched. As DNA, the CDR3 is TGTGCCATCGCCCCTGGTGGTAGCGGGAGTTTCGATACGCAGTATTTT. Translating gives CAIAPGGSGSFDTQYF.

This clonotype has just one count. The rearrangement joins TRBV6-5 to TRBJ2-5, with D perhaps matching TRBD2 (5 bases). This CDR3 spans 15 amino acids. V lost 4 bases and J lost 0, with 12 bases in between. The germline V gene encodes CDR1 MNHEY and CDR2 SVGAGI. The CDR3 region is CASSSDSSYQETQYF. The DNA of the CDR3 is TGTGCCAGCAGTTCGGACTCCTCGTACCAAGAGACCCAGTACTTC.

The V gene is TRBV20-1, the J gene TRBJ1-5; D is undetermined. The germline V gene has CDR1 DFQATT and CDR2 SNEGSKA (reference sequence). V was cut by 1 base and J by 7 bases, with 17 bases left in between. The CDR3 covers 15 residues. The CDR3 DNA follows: TGCAGTGCTAGAGTTGGGCCGGCCGGAAGGCAGCCCCAGCATTTT. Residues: CSARVGPAGRQPQHF.

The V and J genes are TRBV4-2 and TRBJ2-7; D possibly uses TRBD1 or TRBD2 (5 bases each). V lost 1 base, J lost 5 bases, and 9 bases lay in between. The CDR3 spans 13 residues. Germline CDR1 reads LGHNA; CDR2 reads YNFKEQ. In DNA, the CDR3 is TGTGCCAGCAGCCAAGGGTTGGGGGACGAGCAGTACTTC. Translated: CASSQGLGDEQYF.

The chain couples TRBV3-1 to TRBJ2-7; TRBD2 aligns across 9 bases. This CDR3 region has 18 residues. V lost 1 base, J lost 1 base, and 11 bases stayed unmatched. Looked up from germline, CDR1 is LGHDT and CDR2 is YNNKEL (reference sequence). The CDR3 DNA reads TGTGCCAGCAGCCAAGGCTGGGGAGCGGGGGGACCATCCTACGAGCAGTACTTC. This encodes CASSQGWGAGGPSYEQYF.

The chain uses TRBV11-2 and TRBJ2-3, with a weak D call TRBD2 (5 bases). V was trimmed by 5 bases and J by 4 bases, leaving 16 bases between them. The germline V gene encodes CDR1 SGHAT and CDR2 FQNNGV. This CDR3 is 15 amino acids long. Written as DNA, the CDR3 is TGTGCCAGCAGCCCAGCCGGGCGCGGGTCAGATACGCAGTATTTT. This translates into CASSPAGRGSDTQYF.

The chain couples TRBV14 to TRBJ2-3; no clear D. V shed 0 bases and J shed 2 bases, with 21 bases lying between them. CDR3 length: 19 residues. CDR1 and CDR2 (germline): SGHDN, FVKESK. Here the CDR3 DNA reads TGTGCCAGCAGCCAAGAAAATAGGCTGGTGGCCGATTTCACAGATACGCAGTATTTT. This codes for CASSQENRLVADFTDTQYF. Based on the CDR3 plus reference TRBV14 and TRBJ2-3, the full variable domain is EAGVTQFPSHSVIEKGQTVTLRCDPISGHDNLYWYRRVMGKEIKFLLHFVKESKQDESGMPNNRFLAERTGGTYSTLKVQPAELEDSGVYFCASSQENRLVADFTDTQYFGPGTRLTVL.

The chain's CDR3 is CSAGGGGSTDTQYF. CDR3 sequence (DNA): TGCAGCGCCGGGGGGGGAGGTAGCACAGATACGCAGTATTTT. The chain links TRBV29-1 to TRBJ2-3, with 8 nucleotides matching TRBD2. The J segment lost 0 bases and the V segment lost 7 bases, leaving 6 bases of the junction unmatched. Germline CDR1 and CDR2: SQVTM and ANQGSEA. This CDR3 has 14 residues.

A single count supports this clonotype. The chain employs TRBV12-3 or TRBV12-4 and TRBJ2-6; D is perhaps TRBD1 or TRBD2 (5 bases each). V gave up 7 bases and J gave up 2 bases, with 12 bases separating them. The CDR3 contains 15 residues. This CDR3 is CASKTVGAGANVLTF. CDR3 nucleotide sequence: TGTGCCAGCAAAACGGTGGGGGCTGGGGCCAACGTCCTGACTTTC.

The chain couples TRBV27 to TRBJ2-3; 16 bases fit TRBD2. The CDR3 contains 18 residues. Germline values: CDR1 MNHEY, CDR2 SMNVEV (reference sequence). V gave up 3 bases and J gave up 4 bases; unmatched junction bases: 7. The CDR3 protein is CASSLAGTSGRGADTQYF. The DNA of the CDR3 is TGTGCCAGCAGTTTGGCCGGGACTAGCGGGAGGGGAGCAGATACGCAGTATTTT.

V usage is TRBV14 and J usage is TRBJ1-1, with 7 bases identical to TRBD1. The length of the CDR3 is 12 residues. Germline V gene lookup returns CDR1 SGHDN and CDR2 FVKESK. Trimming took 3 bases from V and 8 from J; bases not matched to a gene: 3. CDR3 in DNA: TGTGCCAGCAGCCACGGGACAGTCGAAGCTTTCTTT. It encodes CASSHGTVEAFF.